The TCR beta chain under discussion was sequenced for a study of shared clonotypes between healthy human individuals. About the study: A donor's plate count was three for CD4 naive and three for CD4 memory; CD8 naive had two and CD8 memory one.

Trimming stripped 6 bases from V and 7 bases from J, with 12 bases between. The CDR3 is 11 residues long. The germline V gene has CDR1 DFQATT and CDR2 SNEGSKA (reference sequence). Whole-study results and caveats: Among non-shared clonotypes, generation probabilities were lower than among those shared by all four donors.

Data came from immunoSEQ multiplex PCR; TCRdb stores just in-frame clones and leaves some out. The sample shows about 990,000 clones, about 84% of them seen only once. For this clone: The target antigen is unknown.

The chain carries TRBV20-1 and TRBJ2-5, with D tentatively TRBD2 (5 bases). The TCR originated in a man younger than 35 in good health. Some clones in this sample may be carry-over from other donors' samples. Sequencing was carried out using memory CD4+ T cells from PBMCs. Subset specified: CD45RA-negative fraction. CDR3 sequence: CSAPKAGTQYF. The CDR3 region has the DNA TGCAGTGCGCCTAAGGCGGGGACCCAGTACTTC.